This T cell receptor beta chain is drawn from a study of spatial heterogeneity in lung cancer (dated by TCRdb to about 2019). As for the study more broadly: More beta-chain than alpha-chain transcripts were consistently detected, likely reflecting higher beta-chain transcript abundance. In the raw uncorrected reads, each unique combination of TCR and UMI appeared more than ten times on average. In non-small cell lung cancer, the study quantitatively compared TCR alpha and beta repertoires across several tumor regions, matched nontumor lung, and blood. The study linked features of the TCR repertoire to counts of nonsynonymous mutations, which were determined by whole-exome sequencing of tumor tissue. At surgery, both alpha and beta chains were TCR-sequenced in around 240 tumor regions, roughly 64 matched nontumor lung samples and a few dozen PBMC samples. The full study reports these points: Additional single-cell paired TCR alpha and beta sequencing was considered necessary to confirm, at a functional level, the hypothesis that regional TCRs recognize regional mutations. Ubiquitous expanded tumor TCRs were found in blood more often at tumor resection than at routine follow-up.

The receptor library was made with 5' RACE. TCRdb names NextSeq 500 as the instrument used. In the TCR library protocol, a unique molecular identifier was attached to each TCR cDNA molecule so that PCR and sequencing errors could be corrected. The authors' analysis ran thus. TCR identification, UMI-based error correction and CDR3 extraction were all carried out with Decombinator tools. TCRs above a frequency of 2 per 1,000, corresponding to the top 1% of the tumor frequency distribution, were defined as expanded. Each repertoire was subsampled 100 times to 5,000 TCRs, after which Renyi diversity was computed with the R vegan package. CDR3 similarity networks were built from amino acid triplet string-kernel similarity, connecting CDR3s with pairwise similarity above 0.82. TCRdb reprocessed the public reads (quality trimming at Q25 with fastp, clone calling with MiXCR) and kept in-frame beta chains. Each entry merges the rows of one CDR3 protein and shows their most common DNA and genes. TCRdb, rather than the study authors, made the V and J calls. In this sample the table shows roughly 48,000 distinct CDR3 sequences, less than 6% of which occur a single time. 8.5% to 14% of the sample rests with the top ten.

There are many counts of this clonotype. The antigen it recognizes is unknown. Base qualities were left out, and no much larger clone turns up one base away. The time point label, as the study defines it: sample taken at primary tumor resection. Samples were obtained from 65 to 90 patients with early-stage, untreated non-small cell lung cancer from the lung TRACERx cohort. Whole RNA extracted from tumor and nontumor lung tissue, or from cryopreserved PBMC samples, was used for TCR sequencing without cell sorting. Patients were selected for TCR sequencing only if sufficient RNA was available from at least two tumor regions. The source of this sequence is a male donor with early-stage non-small cell lung cancer. Specimen: PBMCs, collected at surgery.

The DNA sequence is TGCAGTGCTAGGGCTAGCGGGAGCACCTACAATGAGCAGTTCTTC. Its protein reads: CSARASGSTYNEQFF. The chain was built from TRBV20-1 and TRBJ2-1; the junction holds 10 bases that match TRBD2. CDR3 length: 15 amino acids, cysteine to phenylalanine. CDR3 DNA is the only sequence kept; it has 45 bases, read in frame from the first base. The germline V and J ends show losses of 3 bases and 2 bases respectively, and no gene match explains 4 bases of the junction. The germline V gene (reference sequence) supplies CDR1 DFQATT and CDR2 SNEGSKA.